Listed below are T cell receptor beta chains from one sample, sequenced in a study of T cells in Graves' hyperthyroidism and ophthalmopathy. TCRdb reprocessed the multiplex PCR reads via MiXCR and lists one record per CDR3 protein. The sample yields around 340,000 distinct CDR3 sequences, approximately 14% seen once. Sequenced input: blood. Every receptor here comes from a woman in her 30s with Graves' hyperthyroidism. CDR3s include the opening cysteine and the closing phenylalanine or tryptophan. D genes are given only for firm matches. Size is omitted from some rows. Given values are once, few, many or a class for expanded clones.

abundance	v_gene	d_gene	j_gene	CDR3aa	CDR3nt
few	TRBV6-2/TRBV6-3	-	TRBJ1-1	CASNGYGTEAFF	TGTGCCAGCAATGGGTATGGCACTGAAGCTTTCTTT
few	TRBV9	-	TRBJ2-7	CASSPQGGTSYEQYF	TGTGCCAGCAGCCCCCAGGGGGGGACCTCCTACGAGCAGTACTTC
many	TRBV11-2	-	TRBJ2-7	CASSTRRDLEQYF	TGTGCCAGCAGCACAAGACGGGACCTGGAGCAGTACTTC
many	TRBV11-2	-	TRBJ1-3	CASSLGYSGNTIYF	TGTGCCAGCAGCTTAGGGTACTCTGGAAACACCATATATTTT
few	TRBV5-1	TRBD1	TRBJ1-6	CASSLNPATGGSSPLHF	TGCGCCAGCAGCTTGAACCCCGCGACAGGGGGTAGTTCACCCCTCCACTTT
many	TRBV29-1	TRBD1	TRBJ2-3	CSGRQGLKGTQYF	TGCAGCGGACGACAGGGGCTAAAGGGTACGCAGTATTTT
many	TRBV27	TRBD1	TRBJ1-1	CASSESYPRGKTEAFF	TGTGCCAGCAGCGAATCGTACCCCAGGGGGAAAACTGAAGCTTTCTTT
-	TRBV20-1	-	TRBJ1-4	CSASLSADPSEKLFF	TGCAGTGCTAGCCTCTCGGCTGACCCGTCGGAAAAACTGTTTTTT
many	TRBV3-1	-	TRBJ2-3	CASRAEGTDTQYF	TGTGCCAGCAGGGCGGAGGGCACAGATACGCAGTATTTT
many	TRBV29-1	-	TRBJ1-1	CSVERVDTEAFF	TGCAGCGTTGAAAGGGTTGACACTGAAGCTTTCTTT
many	TRBV29-1	-	TRBJ2-2	CSAEPANTGELFF	TGCAGCGCCGAGCCAGCGAACACCGGGGAGCTGTTTTTT
-	TRBV30	TRBD1	TRBJ2-6	CAWSVEWVDRESSGANVLTF	TGTGCCTGGAGTGTCGAGTGGGTCGACAGGGAAAGCTCTGGGGCCAACGTCCTGACTTTC
few	TRBV28	TRBD2	TRBJ2-6	CASRTPGLARSF	TGTGCCAGCAGAACTCCGGGACTAGCGAGATCTTTC
many	TRBV28	TRBD2	TRBJ2-2	CASSLMTSGTGELFF	TGTGCCAGCAGTTTAATGACTAGCGGCACCGGGGAGCTGTTTTTT
-	TRBV6-2/TRBV6-3	-	TRBJ1-1	CASSVDIGWNTEAFF	TGTGCCAGCAGTGTGGATATAGGGTGGAACACTGAAGCTTTCTTT
few	TRBV7-9	TRBD2	TRBJ2-5	CASSILAGQETQYF	TGTGCCAGCAGCATCTTAGCGGGACAAGAGACCCAGTACTTC
-	TRBV6-4	-	TRBJ2-7	CASSDSVGGLSVMRGHEQYF	TGTGCCAGCAGTGACTCGGTTGGGGGGTTGTCCGTAATGAGGGGGCACGAGCAGTACTTC
-	TRBV13	-	TRBJ2-7	CASSLAQGLLAYEQYF	TGTGCCAGCAGCTTGGCGCAGGGATTGCTTGCCTACGAGCAGTACTTC
-	TRBV2	-	TRBJ1-2	CATILTAQNYGYTF	TGTGCCACCATATTGACAGCACAAAACTATGGCTACACCTTC
many	TRBV6-6	TRBD1	TRBJ2-1	CASSYSTGAVEQFF	TGTGCCAGCAGTTACTCGACAGGGGCGGTTGAGCAGTTCTTC
many	TRBV7-9	-	TRBJ1-1	CASSKMMGNTEAFF	TGTGCCAGCAGTAAAATGATGGGGAACACTGAAGCTTTCTTT
many	TRBV27	TRBD1	TRBJ1-6	CASSHGQGESPLHF	TGTGCCAGCAGCCACGGACAGGGTGAATCACCCCTCCACTTT
-	TRBV10-2	TRBD1	TRBJ1-1	CASRGPGTAEAFF	TGCGCCAGCAGGGGCCCCGGGACAGCAGAAGCTTTCTTT
many	TRBV11-2	TRBD2	TRBJ2-7	CASSLALAGGREQYF	TGTGCCAGCAGCTTAGCCCTAGCGGGAGGGCGCGAGCAGTACTTC
many	TRBV28	TRBD1	TRBJ2-3	CATETVGGAADTQYF	TGTGCCACCGAAACCGTAGGGGGCGCAGCAGATACGCAGTATTTT
many	TRBV3-1	-	TRBJ2-7	CASSQGTRSEQYF	TGTGCCAGCAGCCAAGGGACACGTTCCGAGCAGTACTTC
few	TRBV3-1	-	TRBJ1-6	CASSHWQGNSPLHF	TGTGCCAGCAGCCATTGGCAGGGGAATTCACCCCTCCACTTT
many	TRBV7-9	-	TRBJ2-7	CASSLNEIARPYEQYF	TGTGCCAGCAGCTTAAACGAAATAGCGCGACCCTACGAGCAGTACTTC
few	TRBV12-3/TRBV12-4	-	TRBJ2-1	CASSPDWRLNNEQFF	TGTGCCAGCAGCCCGGATTGGCGGCTAAACAATGAGCAGTTCTTC
many	TRBV7-2	-	TRBJ2-5	CASSLERIETQYF	TGTGCCAGCAGCTTGGAACGAATAGAGACCCAGTACTTC
many	TRBV5-1	-	TRBJ1-1	CASSLGTDTEAFF	TGTGCCAGCAGCTTAGGAACCGACACTGAAGCTTTCTTT
many	TRBV20-1	-	TRBJ2-5	CSAQKTGQETQYF	TGCAGTGCGCAAAAGACAGGACAAGAGACCCAGTACTTC
-	TRBV20-1	-	TRBJ2-5	CSASEGQETQYF	TGCAGTGCTAGTGAGGGACAAGAGACCCAGTACTTC
many	TRBV2	-	TRBJ2-2	CASSEDAGELFF	TGTGCCAGCAGTGAGGACGCCGGGGAGCTGTTTTTT
few	TRBV9	-	TRBJ2-7	CASSVYGRPHEQYF	TGTGCCAGCAGCGTATATGGGCGGCCCCACGAGCAGTACTTC
once	TRBV9	-	TRBJ2-1	CASSVEGASGNYEQFF	TGTGCCAGCAGCGTAGAGGGGGCAAGCGGGAATTATGAGCAGTTCTTC
-	TRBV5-4	-	TRBJ1-1	CASSVIGGTDTEAFF	TGTGCCAGCAGCGTAATCGGAGGGACGGACACTGAAGCTTTCTTT
many	TRBV19	-	TRBJ1-1	CASSIGTVTTEAFF	TGTGCCAGTAGTATAGGGACAGTTACCACTGAAGCTTTCTTT
many	TRBV20-1	TRBD1	TRBJ2-3	CSAKRGDSTLDQYF	TGCAGTGCCAAGAGAGGGGACAGTACTCTAGATCAGTATTTT
few	TRBV20-1	-	TRBJ2-5	CSASGDGGETQYF	TGCAGTGCTAGTGGGGACGGCGGGGAGACCCAGTACTTC
-	TRBV5-6	-	TRBJ1-1	CASSLPQSAPGVNTEAFF	TGTGCCAGCAGCTTACCCCAGAGCGCCCCGGGGGTGAACACTGAAGCTTTCTTT
few	TRBV3-1	-	TRBJ2-7	CASSPAQSSYEQYF	TGTGCCAGCAGCCCGGCACAGAGCTCCTACGAGCAGTACTTC
many	TRBV12-3/TRBV12-4	-	TRBJ2-3	CASLDTYTDTQYF	TGTGCCAGCCTAGACACATACACAGATACGCAGTATTTT
many	TRBV18	-	TRBJ2-1	CASSPPLGEQFF	TGTGCCAGCTCACCACCTCTCGGTGAGCAGTTCTTC
-	TRBV10-2	TRBD1	TRBJ2-3	CASRTDRATDTQYF	TGCGCCAGCAGGACGGACAGGGCCACAGATACGCAGTATTTT
-	TRBV20-1	-	TRBJ2-7	CSAAPGTNEQYF	TGCAGTGCCGCCCCGGGGACGAACGAGCAGTACTTC
few	TRBV16	-	TRBJ2-5	CASSHRHTGFQTQYF	TGTGCCAGCAGCCACAGACATACGGGCTTCCAGACCCAGTACTTC
many	TRBV6-1	TRBD1	TRBJ1-1	CASILQGAAITEAFF	TGTGCCAGCATCTTACAGGGGGCAGCGATCACTGAAGCTTTCTTT
many	TRBV5-1	TRBD2	TRBJ2-7	CASSSDTSGPYEQYF	TGCGCCAGCAGCTCCGACACTAGCGGACCCTACGAGCAGTACTTC
few	TRBV7-9	-	TRBJ2-2	CASSPIAGELFF	TGTGCCAGCAGCCCCATAGCCGGGGAGCTGTTTTTT
-	TRBV5-4	-	TRBJ1-1	CASMMNTEAFF	TGTGCCAGCATGATGAACACTGAAGCTTTCTTT
many	TRBV28	-	TRBJ1-1	CASSLIGQNTEAFF	TGTGCCAGCAGTTTAATTGGACAGAACACTGAAGCTTTCTTT
-	TRBV25-1	-	TRBJ1-4	CASRDSRREKLFF	TGTGCCAGCAGGGACTCACGGCGAGAAAAACTGTTTTTT